Following are 18 T cell receptor beta chains from one sample sequenced in a study of PD-L1 blockade in urothelial cancer. Sequencing used immunoSEQ multiplex PCR; TCRdb keeps in-frame clones, though not all of them. The sample contains about 72,000 clones, 80% to 90% of which appear only once. The source material was PBMCs, sampled around atezolizumab (anti-PD-L1) treatment. All receptors come from a man aged 65 to 79 with urothelial cancer.

The rearrangement uses TRBV13 and TRBJ2-6; a possible D gene is TRBD1 (5 bases). V was pared by 1 base and J by 2 bases, with 15 bases between. Germline V CDR1 and CDR2: PRHDT, FYEKMQ (reference sequence). CDR3 size: 18 residues. The CDR3 spells CASSLEGRVGPGANVLTF. DNA of the CDR3: TGTGCCAGCAGCTTAGAGGGCAGGGTTGGACCTGGGGCCAACGTCCTGACTTTC.

This chain connects TRBV2 to TRBJ2-1; TRBD2 matches 10 bases. Looked up from germline, CDR1 is SNHLY and CDR2 is FYNNEI. V lost 5 bases and J lost 9; bases outside the gene matches: 1. The CDR3 spans 12 residues. CDR3 sequence: CASSTSGTEQFF. The CDR3 nucleotides read TGTGCCAGCAGTACTAGCGGGACTGAGCAGTTCTTC.

The genes are TRBV11-1 and TRBJ2-1; 9 positions agree with TRBD2. The trim removed 3 bases at V and 6 bases at J, leaving 9 bases unmatched. Germline V CDR1 and CDR2: SGHAT, FQDESV (reference sequence). The CDR3 consists of 16 residues. CDR3 residues: CASSFRGLAGSNEQFF. The CDR3 DNA reads TGTGCCAGCAGCTTCCGCGGCCTAGCGGGGTCCAATGAGCAGTTCTTC.

A single count supports this clone. This CDR3 is CASSPQGTGGIYGYTF. CDR3 sequence (DNA): TGTGCCAGCAGCCCCCAAGGGACAGGGGGTATCTATGGCTACACCTTC. This sequence joins TRBV7-9 and TRBJ1-2; 11 bases agree with TRBD1. The CDR3 sequence is 16 residues long. The germline V gene has CDR1 SEHNR and CDR2 FQNEAQ (reference sequence). With V trimmed by 5 bases and J by 4 bases, 9 bases remained unmatched.

The CDR3 nucleotides read TGTGCCATCAGTGAGAGAGGCCCTAGCACAGATACGCAGTATTTT. This gives the protein CAISERGPSTDTQYF. The V and J genes are TRBV10-3 and TRBJ2-3, with D unresolved. There are 15 residues in the CDR3. Germline V lookup: CDR1 ENHRY, CDR2 SYGVKD. The ends were cut back, 2 bases at V and 0 bases at J, with 9 bases in the middle.

V and J are TRBV9 and TRBJ1-1; D not resolved. CDR3 length equals 15 residues. Looked up from germline, CDR1 is SGDLS and CDR2 is YYNGEE. V lost 0 bases to trimming and J lost 6 bases, with 15 bases between them. CDR3 bases: TGTGCCAGCAGCGTAGGCCTTTTCGAGGGAGCTGAAGCTTTCTTT. Translating gives CASSVGLFEGAEAFF.

A few counts support this clone. The V gene is TRBV7-9, the J gene TRBJ2-3; TRBD2 aligns across 11 bases. The length of the CDR3 is 18 residues. V trimming: 5 bases; J trimming: 1 base; junction bases outside the gene matches: 11. CDR1 is SEHNR, CDR2 FQNEAQ, per germline (reference sequence). The DNA of the CDR3 is TGTGCCAGCAGCCCTCCCCGTCCGGGACTAGCGGGCACAGATACGCAGTATTTT. Encoded protein: CASSPPRPGLAGTDTQYF.

In its sample, this clone was seen a few times. The V call is TRBV2, the J call TRBJ1-1, with a tentative D call TRBD1 (6 bases). With 7 bases removed from V and 0 bases from J, the gap between germline ends came to 9 bases. The CDR3 length is 13 residues. The V gene's germline CDR1 is SNHLY and CDR2 FYNNEI. CDR3 residues: CASKGQMNTEAFF. The DNA of the CDR3 is TGTGCCAGCAAAGGACAGATGAACACTGAAGCTTTCTTT.

In this sample, this clone turned up once. This chain links TRBV18 with TRBJ2-3; 8 nucleotides match TRBD1. CDR1 and CDR2 (germline): KGHSH, LQKENI. There are 15 residues in the CDR3. Losses at the gene ends were 3 bases for V and 4 bases for J; bases not matched to a gene: 6. This CDR3 is CASSPGQGLADTQYF. The CDR3 coding sequence is TGTGCCAGCTCACCCGGACAGGGCCTTGCAGATACGCAGTATTTT. The full variable domain, in which reference TRBV18 and TRBJ2-3 provide the parts outside the CDR3, is NAGVMQNPRHLVRRRGQEARLRCSPMKGHSHVYWYRQLPEEGLKFMVYLQKENIIDESGMPKERFSAEFPKEGPSILRIQQVVRGDSAAYFCASSPGQGLADTQYFGPGTRLTVL.

The V call is TRBV18, the J call TRBJ2-3; weak D call: TRBD1 (8 bases). The CDR3 contains 18 residues. V was clipped by 6 bases and J by 2 bases, with 24 bases between them. Looked up from germline, CDR1 is KGHSH and CDR2 is LQKENI. For the CDR3, the DNA is TGTGCCAGCTCCCAACTAGCCGGAGCGGGACAGGCCACAGATACGCAGTATTTT. It is translated as CASSQLAGAGQATDTQYF.

The V call is TRBV6-4, the J call TRBJ2-3, with 9 bases fitting TRBD1. This CDR3 has 15 amino acids. J was trimmed by 2 bases and V by 4 bases; bases with no gene match: 4. In germline, CDR1 is MRHNA, CDR2 SNTAGT. Written as DNA, the CDR3 is TGTGCCAGCAGTGCCGGGACAGGGCACACAGATACGCAGTATTTT. It specifies CASSAGTGHTDTQYF.

The V and J genes are TRBV27 and TRBJ2-3; D possibly corresponds to TRBD2 (6 bases). Trimming stripped 1 base from V and 2 bases from J, with 7 bases between. CDR3 length equals 14 residues. Germline V gene sequence: CDR1 MNHEY, CDR2 SMNVEV (reference sequence). The CDR3 loop reads CASSLWGVTDTQYF. In DNA, the CDR3 is TGTGCCAGCAGTTTATGGGGGGTCACAGATACGCAGTATTTT.

The V call is TRBV5-4, the J call TRBJ1-2; TRBD1 aligns across 7 bases. The germline V gene has CDR1 SGHNT and CDR2 YYREEE (reference sequence). The V segment lost 1 base and the J segment 4 bases; nucleotides outside the gene matches: 1. There are 13 residues in the CDR3. CDR3 region: CASSLPGGYGYTF. CDR3 bases: TGTGCCAGCAGCTTGCCAGGGGGCTATGGCTACACCTTC. The full variable domain, completed using reference TRBV5-4 and TRBJ1-2, is ETGVTQSPTHLIKTRGQQVTLRCSSQSGHNTVSWYQQALGQGPQFIFQYYREEENGRGNFPPRFSGLQFPNYSSELNVNALELDDSALYLCASSLPGGYGYTFGSGTRLTVV.

This clone was detected only a few times. J is TRBJ1-5 and V is TRBV29-1; D is undetermined. CDR1 is SQVTM, CDR2 ANQGSEA, per germline. Trimming cost V 6 bases and J 0 bases, with 21 bases left between them. The CDR3 extends over 17 amino acids. CDR3 nucleotides: TGCAGCGTGTTATACAGATACCGGGGTTATAGCAATCAGCCCCAGCATTTT. Translated, it gives CSVLYRYRGYSNQPQHF.

The rearrangement links TRBV18 to TRBJ2-2; D may be TRBD1 (6 bases). The CDR3 length is 18 residues. Germline V gene lookup returns CDR1 KGHSH and CDR2 LQKENI. Trimming removed 4 bases from V and 1 base from J, with 19 bases in between. The CDR3 protein is CASSLEPPRTENTGELFF. CDR3 sequence (DNA): TGTGCCAGCTCACTGGAGCCGCCCCGGACAGAGAACACCGGGGAGCTGTTTTTT.

The rearrangement uses TRBV30 and TRBJ1-5, with D possibly being TRBD1 (6 bases). V was trimmed by 4 bases and J by 4 bases, leaving 14 bases between them. Germline CDR1 is GTSNPN and CDR2 is SVGIG (reference sequence). The CDR3 has 14 amino acids. The CDR3 region has the DNA TGTGCCTGGAAGCCGACAGGAAGGAATCAGCCCCAGCATTTT. This sequence encodes CAWKPTGRNQPQHF.

This clone occurred once. This rearrangement joins TRBV5-1 to TRBJ2-1; tentative D call: TRBD2 (6 bases). The germline V gene encodes CDR1 SGHRS and CDR2 YFSETQ. The V end lost 1 base, the J end lost 0 bases, and 8 bases lay between the germline ends. The CDR3 runs 15 residues. This CDR3 is CASSLSSGSYNEQFF. The CDR3 DNA reads as TGCGCCAGCAGCTTGAGTAGCGGCTCCTACAATGAGCAGTTCTTC. The variable domain in full, with the rest retrieved from reference TRBV5-1 and TRBJ2-1, is KAGVTQTPRYLIKTRGQQVTLSCSPISGHRSVSWYQQTPGQGLQFLFEYFSETQRNKGNFPGRFSGRQFSNSRSEMNVSTLELGDSALYLCASSLSSGSYNEQFFGPGTRLTVL.

CDR3 region: CASSRFSYEQYF. In DNA form, the CDR3 reads TGTGCCAGCAGCCGGTTTTCCTACGAGCAGTACTTC. The V call is TRBV7-2, the J call TRBJ2-7, with D unresolved. V lost 5 bases, J lost 1 base, and 6 bases lay in between. Germline-derived CDR1 and CDR2 are SGHTA and FQGNSA. The length of the CDR3 is 12 residues.